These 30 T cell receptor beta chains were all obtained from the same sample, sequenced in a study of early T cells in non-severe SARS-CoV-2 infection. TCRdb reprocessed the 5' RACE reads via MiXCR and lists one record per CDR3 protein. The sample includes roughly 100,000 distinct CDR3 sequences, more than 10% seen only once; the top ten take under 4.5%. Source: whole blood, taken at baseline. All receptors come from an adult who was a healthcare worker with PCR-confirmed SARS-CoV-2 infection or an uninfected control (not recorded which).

The CDR3 nucleotides are TGTGCCAGCAAGTTTCAGCAACATGAGCAGTTCTTC. It is translated as CASKFQQHEQFF. The chain is built from TRBV2 and TRBJ2-1; D uncertain. The CDR3 length is 12 residues. Germline assignment: CDR1 SNHLY and CDR2 FYNNEI. Between the trimmed V and J ends, which lost 7 bases and 8 bases, there was a span of 12 bases. Full variable domain (remainder filled in from reference TRBV2 and TRBJ2-1): EPEVTQTPSHQVTQMGQEVILRCVPISNHLYFYWYRQILGQKVEFLVSFYNNEISEKSEIFDDQFSVERPDGSNFTLKIRSTKLEDSAMYFCASKFQQHEQFFGPGTRLTVL.

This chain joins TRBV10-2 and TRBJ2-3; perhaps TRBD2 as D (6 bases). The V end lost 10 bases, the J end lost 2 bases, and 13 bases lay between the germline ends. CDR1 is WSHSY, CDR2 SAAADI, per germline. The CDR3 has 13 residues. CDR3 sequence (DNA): TGCGCCACCAGGAGGGATCTCACAGATACGCAGTATTTT. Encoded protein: CATRRDLTDTQYF.

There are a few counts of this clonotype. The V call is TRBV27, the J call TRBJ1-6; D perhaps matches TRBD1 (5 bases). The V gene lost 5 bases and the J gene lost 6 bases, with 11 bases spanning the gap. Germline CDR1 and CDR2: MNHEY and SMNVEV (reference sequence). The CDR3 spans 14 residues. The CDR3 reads CASSPQGGNSPLHF. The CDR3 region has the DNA TGTGCCAGCAGTCCCCAGGGTGGTAATTCACCCCTCCACTTT.

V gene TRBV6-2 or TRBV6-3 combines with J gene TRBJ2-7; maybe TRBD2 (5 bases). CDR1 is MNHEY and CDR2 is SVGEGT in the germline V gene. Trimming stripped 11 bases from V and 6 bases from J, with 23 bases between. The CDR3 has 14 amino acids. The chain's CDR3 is CAASPGMSISEQYF. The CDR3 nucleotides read TGTGCCGCCAGCCCGGGGATGAGCATCTCCGAGCAGTACTTC.

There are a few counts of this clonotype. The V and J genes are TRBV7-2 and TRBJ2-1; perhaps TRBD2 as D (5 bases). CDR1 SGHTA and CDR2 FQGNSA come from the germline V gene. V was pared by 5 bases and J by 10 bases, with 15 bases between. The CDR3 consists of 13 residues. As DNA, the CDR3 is TGTGCCAGCAGCCCTATGCTCCGGAGGGAGCAGTTCTTC. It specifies CASSPMLRREQFF.

DNA of the CDR3: TGTGCCAGTCTCCAGACAGGCAGTGAAGCTTTCTTT. This translates into CASLQTGSEAFF. This rearrangement joins TRBV6-6 to TRBJ1-1; TRBD1 is a possible D gene (6 bases). CDR1 and CDR2 from the germline V gene are MNHNY and SVGAGI (reference sequence). V shed 9 bases and J shed 7 bases, with 15 bases lying between them. The CDR3 totals 12 residues.

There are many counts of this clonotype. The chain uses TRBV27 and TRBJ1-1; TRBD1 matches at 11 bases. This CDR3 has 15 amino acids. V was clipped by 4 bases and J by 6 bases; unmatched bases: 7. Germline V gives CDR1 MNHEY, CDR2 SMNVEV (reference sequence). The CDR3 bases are TGTGCCAGCAGTTCGCGGGACAGGGGGGTCGCTGAAGCTTTCTTT. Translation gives CASSSRDRGVAEAFF.

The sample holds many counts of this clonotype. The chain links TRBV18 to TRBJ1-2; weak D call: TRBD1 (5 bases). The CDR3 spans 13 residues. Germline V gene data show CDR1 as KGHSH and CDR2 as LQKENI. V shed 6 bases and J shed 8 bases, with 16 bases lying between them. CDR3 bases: TGTGCCAGCTCGTCCACTACAGGATGGGGCTACACCTTC. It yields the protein CASSSTTGWGYTF.

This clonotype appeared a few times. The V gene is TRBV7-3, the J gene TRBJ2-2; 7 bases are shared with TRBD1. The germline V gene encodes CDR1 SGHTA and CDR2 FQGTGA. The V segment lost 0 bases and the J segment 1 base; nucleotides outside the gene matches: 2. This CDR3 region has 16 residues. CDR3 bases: TGTGCCAGCAGCTTAACAGGGACAGTGAACACCGGGGAGCTGTTTTTT. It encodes CASSLTGTVNTGELFF.

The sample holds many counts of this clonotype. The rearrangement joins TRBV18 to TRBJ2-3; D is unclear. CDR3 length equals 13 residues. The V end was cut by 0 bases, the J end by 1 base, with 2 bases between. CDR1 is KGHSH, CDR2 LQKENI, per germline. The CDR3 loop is CASSPPGTDTQYF. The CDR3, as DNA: TGTGCCAGCTCACCACCGGGCACAGATACGCAGTATTTT.

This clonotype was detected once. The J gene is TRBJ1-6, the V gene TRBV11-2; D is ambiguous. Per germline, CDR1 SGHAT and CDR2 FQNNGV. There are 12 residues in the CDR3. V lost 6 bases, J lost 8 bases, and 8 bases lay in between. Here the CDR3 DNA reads TGTGCCAGCAGTCCTCAGTATTCACCCCTCCACTTT. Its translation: CASSPQYSPLHF.

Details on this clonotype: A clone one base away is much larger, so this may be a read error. CDR3 sequence (DNA): TGTGCCAGCAGTTCCCTTGTCCCGGTGGGGACAGATACGCAGTATTTT. This codes for CASSSLVPVGTDTQYF. This chain joins TRBV6-5 and TRBJ2-3; D ambiguous. V lost 4 bases to trimming and J lost 3 bases, with 17 bases between them. The germline gives CDR1 MNHEY, CDR2 SVGAGI. This CDR3 spans 16 amino acids.

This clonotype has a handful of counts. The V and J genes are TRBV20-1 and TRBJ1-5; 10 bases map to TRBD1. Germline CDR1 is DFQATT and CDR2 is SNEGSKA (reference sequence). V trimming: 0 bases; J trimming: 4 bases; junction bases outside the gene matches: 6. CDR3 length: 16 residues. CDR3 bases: TGCAGTGCTAGAGATAGAGGGACAGGGGAAAATCAGCCCCAGCATTTT. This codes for CSARDRGTGENQPQHF.

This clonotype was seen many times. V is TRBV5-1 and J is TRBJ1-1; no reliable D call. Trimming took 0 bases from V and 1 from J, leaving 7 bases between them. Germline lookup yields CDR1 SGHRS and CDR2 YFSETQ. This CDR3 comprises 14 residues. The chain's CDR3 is CASSLEARNTEAFF. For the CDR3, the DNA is TGCGCCAGCAGCTTGGAAGCCCGGAACACTGAAGCTTTCTTT.

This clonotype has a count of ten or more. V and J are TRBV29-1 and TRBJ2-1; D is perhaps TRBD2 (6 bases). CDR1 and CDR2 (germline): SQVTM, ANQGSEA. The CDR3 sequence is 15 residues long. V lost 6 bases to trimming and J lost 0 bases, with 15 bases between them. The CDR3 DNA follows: TGCAGCGTGCCCCACCTGGGACTCTCCTACAATGAGCAGTTCTTC. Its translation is CSVPHLGLSYNEQFF.

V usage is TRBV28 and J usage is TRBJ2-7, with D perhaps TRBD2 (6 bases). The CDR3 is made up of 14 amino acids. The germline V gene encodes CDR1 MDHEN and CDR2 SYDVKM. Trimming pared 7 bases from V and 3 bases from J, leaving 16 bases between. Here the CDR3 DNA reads TGTGCCAGCACCCCGGCGGGACCGGGCTACGAGCAGTACTTC. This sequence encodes CASTPAGPGYEQYF.

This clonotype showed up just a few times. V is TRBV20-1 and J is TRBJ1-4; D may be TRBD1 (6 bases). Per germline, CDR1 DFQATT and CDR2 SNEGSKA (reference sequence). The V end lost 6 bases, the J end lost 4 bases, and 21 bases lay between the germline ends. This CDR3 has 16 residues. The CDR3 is CSATPRLTGFNEKLFF. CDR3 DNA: TGCAGTGCCACGCCAAGACTGACAGGTTTTAATGAAAAACTGTTTTTT.

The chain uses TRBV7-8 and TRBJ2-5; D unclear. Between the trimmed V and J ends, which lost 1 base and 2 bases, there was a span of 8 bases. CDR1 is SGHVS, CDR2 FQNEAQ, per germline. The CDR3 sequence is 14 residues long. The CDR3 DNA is TGTGCCAGCAGCTTAGTGCCCGGGCAAGAGACCCAGTACTTC. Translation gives CASSLVPGQETQYF. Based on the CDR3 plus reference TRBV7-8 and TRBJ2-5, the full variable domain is GAGVSQSPRYKVAKRGQDVALRCDPISGHVSLFWYQQALGQGPEFLTYFQNEAQLDKSGLPSDRFFAERPEGSVSTLKIQRTQQEDSAVYLCASSLVPGQETQYFGPGTRLLVL.

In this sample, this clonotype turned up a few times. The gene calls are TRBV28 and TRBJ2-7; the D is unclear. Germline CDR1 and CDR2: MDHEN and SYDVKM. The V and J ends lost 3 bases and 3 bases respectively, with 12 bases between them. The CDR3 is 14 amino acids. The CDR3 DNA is TGTGCCAGCAGTTTCACCGGACGGATCTACGAGCAGTACTTC. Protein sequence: CASSFTGRIYEQYF.

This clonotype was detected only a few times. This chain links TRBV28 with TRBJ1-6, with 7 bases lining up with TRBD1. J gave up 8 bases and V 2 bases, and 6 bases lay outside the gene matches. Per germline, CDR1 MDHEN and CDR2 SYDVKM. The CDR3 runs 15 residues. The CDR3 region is CASSLKGTVYSPLHF. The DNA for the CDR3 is TGTGCCAGCAGTTTAAAGGGGACAGTTTATTCACCCCTCCACTTT.

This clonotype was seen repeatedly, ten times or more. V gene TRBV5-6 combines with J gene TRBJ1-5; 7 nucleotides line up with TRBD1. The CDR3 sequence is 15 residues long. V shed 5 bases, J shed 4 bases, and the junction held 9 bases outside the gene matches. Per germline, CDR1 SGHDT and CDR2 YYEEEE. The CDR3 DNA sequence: TGTGCCAGCAGTTGGAAACAGGGGATGAATCAGCCCCAGCATTTT. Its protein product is CASSWKQGMNQPQHF.

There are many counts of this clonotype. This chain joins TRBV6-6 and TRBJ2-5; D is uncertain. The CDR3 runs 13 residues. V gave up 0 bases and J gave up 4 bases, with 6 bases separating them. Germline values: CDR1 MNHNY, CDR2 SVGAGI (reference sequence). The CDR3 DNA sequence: TGTGCCAGCAGTTACTCTGCCGTAGAGACCCAGTACTTC. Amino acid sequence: CASSYSAVETQYF.

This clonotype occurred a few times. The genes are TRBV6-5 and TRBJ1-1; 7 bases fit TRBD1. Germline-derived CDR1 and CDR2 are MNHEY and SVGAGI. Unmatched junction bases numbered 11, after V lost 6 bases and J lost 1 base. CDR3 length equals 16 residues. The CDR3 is CASSPHRGIGNTEAFF. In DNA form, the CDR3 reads TGTGCCAGCAGCCCCCACAGGGGTATAGGGAACACTGAAGCTTTCTTT.

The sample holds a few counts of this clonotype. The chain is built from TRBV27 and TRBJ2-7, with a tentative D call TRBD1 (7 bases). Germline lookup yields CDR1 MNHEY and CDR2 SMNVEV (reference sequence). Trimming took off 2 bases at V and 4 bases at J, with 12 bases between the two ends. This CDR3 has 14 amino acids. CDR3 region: CASSLTPGGYEQYF. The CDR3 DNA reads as TGTGCCAGCAGTTTAACCCCAGGGGGGTACGAGCAGTACTTC.

CDR3 bases: TGTGCCAGCAGCCAAGCGGACAGGGTAGATAACTATGGCTACACCTTC. Its protein is CASSQADRVDNYGYTF. The chain has TRBV4-2 and TRBJ1-2, with 8 bases lining up with TRBD1. Looked up from germline, CDR1 is LGHNA and CDR2 is YNFKEQ. The V and J ends lost 1 base and 1 base, in that order; junction bases with no gene match: 5. The CDR3 covers 16 residues.

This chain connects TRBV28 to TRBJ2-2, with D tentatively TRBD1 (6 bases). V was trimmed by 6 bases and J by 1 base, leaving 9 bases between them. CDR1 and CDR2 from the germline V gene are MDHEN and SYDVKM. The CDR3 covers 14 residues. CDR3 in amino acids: CASRKDRNTGELFF. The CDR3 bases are TGTGCCAGCAGAAAGGACAGGAACACCGGGGAGCTGTTTTTT.

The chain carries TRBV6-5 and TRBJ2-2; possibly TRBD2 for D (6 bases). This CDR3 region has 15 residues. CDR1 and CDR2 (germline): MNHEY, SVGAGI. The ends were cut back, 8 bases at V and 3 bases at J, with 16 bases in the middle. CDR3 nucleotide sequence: TGTGCCAGCCGACCTGGGTCTAGCGACACCGGGGAGCTGTTTTTT. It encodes CASRPGSSDTGELFF.

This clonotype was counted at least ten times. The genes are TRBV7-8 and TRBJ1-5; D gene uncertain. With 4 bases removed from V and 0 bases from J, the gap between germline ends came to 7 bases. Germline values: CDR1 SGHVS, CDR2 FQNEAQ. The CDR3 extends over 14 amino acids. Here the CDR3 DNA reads TGTGCCAGCAGCTACAAGGGTAGCAATCAGCCCCAGCATTTT. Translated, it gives CASSYKGSNQPQHF. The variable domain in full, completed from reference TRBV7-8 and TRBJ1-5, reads GAGVSQSPRYKVAKRGQDVALRCDPISGHVSLFWYQQALGQGPEFLTYFQNEAQLDKSGLPSDRFFAERPEGSVSTLKIQRTQQEDSAVYLCASSYKGSNQPQHFGDGTRLSIL.

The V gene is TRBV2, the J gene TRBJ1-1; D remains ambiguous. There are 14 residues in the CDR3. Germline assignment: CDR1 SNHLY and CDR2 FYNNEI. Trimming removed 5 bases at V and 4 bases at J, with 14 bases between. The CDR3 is CASSPETRGTEAFF. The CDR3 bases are TGTGCCAGCAGTCCGGAAACCCGGGGCACTGAAGCTTTCTTT.

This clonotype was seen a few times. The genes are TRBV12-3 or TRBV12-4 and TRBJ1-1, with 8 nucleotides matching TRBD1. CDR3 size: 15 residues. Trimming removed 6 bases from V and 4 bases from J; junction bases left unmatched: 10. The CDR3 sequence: CASRTDRGRGTEAFF. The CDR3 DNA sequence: TGTGCCAGCAGAACCGACAGGGGCAGGGGCACTGAAGCTTTCTTT.